This is a list of T cell receptor beta chains from one sample in a study of T cell changes during pregnancy in multiple sclerosis. Only in-frame clones appear in the TCRdb table, and some are missing; sequencing was by immunoSEQ multiplex PCR. This table has 20,000 to 25,000 clones, 86% appearing once. Sequenced here: CD8+ T cells from peripheral blood mononuclear cells, sampled in the first trimester of pregnancy. The receptors shown here come from a female donor in good health, enrolled as a control in a pregnancy study. The CDR3 runs from the conserved cysteine through the conserved F or W. Fields, in order: CDR3 protein, CDR3 DNA, clone size, D gene, J gene, V gene. A D gene is named only where the DNA matches it firmly. Rows may omit the clone size; those that give it use once, few, many or a size class.

CDR3aa: CASIRKDRGSYNEQFF
CDR3nt: TGTGCCAGCATTCGGAAGGACAGGGGGTCCTACAATGAGCAGTTCTTC
abundance: -
d_gene: TRBD1
j_gene: TRBJ2-1
v_gene: TRBV9

CDR3aa: CASSHPLAEPLGAFF
CDR3nt: TGCGCCAGCAGCCATCCTCTAGCGGAACCTCTCGGTGCGTTCTTC
abundance: -
d_gene: TRBD2
j_gene: TRBJ2-1
v_gene: TRBV4-1

CDR3aa: CASSLLGPTDRPYEQYF
CDR3nt: TGTGCCAGCAGCCTTCTAGGGCCGACTGACAGGCCCTACGAGCAGTACTTC
abundance: -
d_gene: -
j_gene: TRBJ2-7
v_gene: TRBV7-9

CDR3aa: CASSLLGGAYEQYF
CDR3nt: TGTGCCAGCAGCTTATTGGGGGGGGCCTACGAGCAGTACTTC
abundance: -
d_gene: TRBD2
j_gene: TRBJ2-7
v_gene: TRBV7-2

CDR3aa: CASSQGTDNYEQYF
CDR3nt: TGCGCCAGCAGCCAAGGGACAGACAACTACGAGCAGTACTTC
abundance: -
d_gene: -
j_gene: TRBJ2-7
v_gene: TRBV4-1

CDR3aa: CASSIGGWGATGELFF
CDR3nt: TGTGCCAGTAGTATCGGTGGATGGGGCGCGACCGGGGAGCTGTTTTTT
abundance: -
d_gene: -
j_gene: TRBJ2-2
v_gene: TRBV19

CDR3aa: CASSFVSGTDEQFF
CDR3nt: TGTGCCAGCAGTTTTGTTAGCGGGACCGATGAGCAGTTCTTC
abundance: many
d_gene: TRBD2
j_gene: TRBJ2-1
v_gene: TRBV28

CDR3aa: CASSPGGVAGELFF
CDR3nt: TGTGCCAGCAGCCCTGGCGGGGTGGCCGGGGAGCTGTTTTTT
abundance: -
d_gene: -
j_gene: TRBJ2-2
v_gene: TRBV7-9

CDR3aa: CSVESWDTGTPDGYTF
CDR3nt: TGCAGCGTTGAATCTTGGGACACAGGTACCCCTGATGGCTACACCTTC
abundance: -
d_gene: -
j_gene: TRBJ1-2
v_gene: TRBV29-1

CDR3aa: CASSDSRENTVWDTEAFF
CDR3nt: TGTGCCAGCAGCGATTCCCGGGAAAACACCGTGTGGGACACTGAAGCTTTCTTT
abundance: -
d_gene: -
j_gene: TRBJ1-1
v_gene: TRBV9

CDR3aa: CASSLAQGNLYEQYF
CDR3nt: TGTGCCAGCAGCTTAGCCCAGGGGAACCTCTACGAGCAGTACTTC
abundance: -
d_gene: -
j_gene: TRBJ2-7
v_gene: TRBV7-9

CDR3aa: CASRPGGSYEQYF
CDR3nt: TGTGCCAGCAGACCAGGGGGCAGCTACGAGCAGTACTTC
abundance: -
d_gene: TRBD1
j_gene: TRBJ2-7
v_gene: TRBV7-9

CDR3aa: CASSTSDSYYEQYF
CDR3nt: TGTGCCAGCAGCACATCGGACAGTTATTACGAGCAGTACTTC
abundance: -
d_gene: -
j_gene: TRBJ2-7
v_gene: TRBV21-1

CDR3aa: CASSQGTGGWNEKLFF
CDR3nt: TGCGCCAGCAGCCAAGGGACAGGGGGCTGGAATGAAAAACTGTTTTTT
abundance: -
d_gene: TRBD1
j_gene: TRBJ1-4
v_gene: TRBV4-1

CDR3aa: CASSPGENYGYTF
CDR3nt: TGTGCCAGCTCACCAGGGGAGAACTATGGCTACACCTTC
abundance: -
d_gene: -
j_gene: TRBJ1-2
v_gene: TRBV18

CDR3aa: CASSLSLAEDTQYF
CDR3nt: TGTGCCAGCAGTTTAAGCCTTGCCGAGGATACGCAGTATTTT
abundance: -
d_gene: -
j_gene: TRBJ2-3
v_gene: TRBV28

CDR3aa: CASSLLASGANVLTF
CDR3nt: TGTGCCAGCAGCCTCCTAGCTTCCGGGGCCAACGTCCTGACTTTC
abundance: once
d_gene: -
j_gene: TRBJ2-6
v_gene: TRBV9

CDR3aa: CASSPRWASGRVNEQFF
CDR3nt: TGTGCCAGCAGCCCCCGGTGGGCTAGCGGGAGGGTCAATGAGCAGTTCTTC
abundance: -
d_gene: TRBD2
j_gene: TRBJ2-1
v_gene: TRBV7-9

CDR3aa: CASSQDTGTPSDEQYF
CDR3nt: TGCGCCAGCAGCCAAGACACCGGGACACCCTCCGACGAGCAGTACTTC
abundance: -
d_gene: -
j_gene: TRBJ2-7
v_gene: TRBV4-3

CDR3aa: CASRDRGSNTEAFF
CDR3nt: TGTGCCAGTAGGGACAGGGGGAGTAACACTGAAGCTTTCTTT
abundance: -
d_gene: TRBD1
j_gene: TRBJ1-1
v_gene: TRBV19

CDR3aa: CASSGMGQGCQPQHF
CDR3nt: TGCGCCAGCAGTGGGATGGGACAGGGCTGTCAGCCCCAGCATTTT
abundance: many
d_gene: TRBD1
j_gene: TRBJ1-5
v_gene: TRBV10-1

CDR3aa: CASRPTGATEAFF
CDR3nt: TGTGCCAGCAGGCCGACAGGGGCCACTGAAGCTTTCTTT
abundance: -
d_gene: TRBD1
j_gene: TRBJ1-1
v_gene: TRBV6-1

CDR3aa: CASSSGLAYQETQYF
CDR3nt: TGTGCCAGCAGTTCGGGACTAGCGTATCAAGAGACCCAGTACTTC
abundance: -
d_gene: TRBD2
j_gene: TRBJ2-5
v_gene: TRBV28

CDR3aa: CASTSRGPSSYNEQFF
CDR3nt: TGTGCCAGCACCTCCAGGGGGCCCAGCTCCTACAATGAGCAGTTCTTC
abundance: -
d_gene: TRBD1
j_gene: TRBJ2-1
v_gene: TRBV7-9

CDR3aa: CASSIFAGVLYEQYF
CDR3nt: TGTGCCAGTAGTATATTCGCAGGGGTACTCTACGAGCAGTACTTC
abundance: -
d_gene: -
j_gene: TRBJ2-7
v_gene: TRBV19

CDR3aa: CASSESTSGNEQYF
CDR3nt: TGCGCCAGCAGTGAGTCGACTAGCGGAAACGAGCAGTACTTC
abundance: -
d_gene: TRBD2
j_gene: TRBJ2-7
v_gene: TRBV10-1

CDR3aa: CASSELTGVYEQYF
CDR3nt: TGCGCCAGCAGTGAGTTGACGGGGGTATACGAGCAGTACTTC
abundance: -
d_gene: -
j_gene: TRBJ2-7
v_gene: TRBV10-2

CDR3aa: CASSQYDRDVAGYTF
CDR3nt: TGCGCCAGCAGCCAATATGACAGGGATGTGGCTGGCTACACCTTC
abundance: -
d_gene: TRBD1
j_gene: TRBJ1-2
v_gene: TRBV4-3

CDR3aa: CASSLTPGLLNYEQYF
CDR3nt: TGTGCCAGCAGCTTAACCCCGGGACTCCTGAACTACGAGCAGTACTTC
abundance: -
d_gene: -
j_gene: TRBJ2-7
v_gene: TRBV7-8

CDR3aa: CASSQDQKSNYGYTF
CDR3nt: TGTGCCAGCAGCCAAGATCAGAAGTCTAACTATGGCTACACCTTC
abundance: -
d_gene: -
j_gene: TRBJ1-2
v_gene: TRBV14

CDR3aa: CSVGQGGYNEQFF
CDR3nt: TGCAGCGTTGGCCAGGGAGGATACAATGAGCAGTTCTTC
abundance: -
d_gene: -
j_gene: TRBJ2-1
v_gene: TRBV29-1

CDR3aa: CASSLGEGPDTQYF
CDR3nt: TGCGCCAGCAGCTTGGGGGAGGGCCCAGATACGCAGTATTTT
abundance: -
d_gene: TRBD2
j_gene: TRBJ2-3
v_gene: TRBV5-1

CDR3aa: CASSLVGQGVKGTEAFF
CDR3nt: TGTGCCAGCAGCTTGGTAGGACAGGGGGTAAAGGGCACTGAAGCTTTCTTT
abundance: once
d_gene: TRBD1
j_gene: TRBJ1-1
v_gene: TRBV5-6

CDR3aa: CASSPILAGDSGANVLTF
CDR3nt: TGTGCCAGCAGCCCTATACTAGCGGGGGATTCTGGGGCCAACGTCCTGACTTTC
abundance: -
d_gene: TRBD2
j_gene: TRBJ2-6
v_gene: TRBV7-6

CDR3aa: CASSQETGGLGEQYF
CDR3nt: TGCGCCAGCAGCCAAGAAACGGGAGGTTTGGGGGAGCAGTACTTC
abundance: -
d_gene: TRBD2
j_gene: TRBJ2-7
v_gene: TRBV4-3

CDR3aa: CSVDPRGLPEYNEQFF
CDR3nt: TGCAGCGTCGACCCCCGGGGACTACCGGAGTACAATGAGCAGTTCTTC
abundance: -
d_gene: TRBD2
j_gene: TRBJ2-1
v_gene: TRBV29-1

CDR3aa: CASKQGTEQYF
CDR3nt: TGTGCCAGCAAGCAGGGTACCGAGCAGTACTTC
abundance: -
d_gene: -
j_gene: TRBJ2-7
v_gene: TRBV7-9

CDR3aa: CASSQDFGTSGWDDLLEQFF
CDR3nt: TGCGCCAGCAGCCAAGATTTCGGGACTAGCGGGTGGGACGACCTCCTGGAGCAGTTCTTC
abundance: -
d_gene: TRBD2
j_gene: TRBJ2-1
v_gene: TRBV4-1

CDR3aa: CASSERNPYSNQPQHF
CDR3nt: TGTGCCAGCAGTGAGAGGAACCCGTATAGCAATCAGCCCCAGCATTTT
abundance: -
d_gene: -
j_gene: TRBJ1-5
v_gene: TRBV2

CDR3aa: CASSFQLAGGPTGYEQFF
CDR3nt: TGTGCCAGCAGCTTCCAACTAGCGGGAGGGCCCACGGGGTATGAGCAGTTCTTC
abundance: -
d_gene: TRBD2
j_gene: TRBJ2-1
v_gene: TRBV7-3

CDR3aa: CASSLITDTQYF
CDR3nt: TGTGCCAGCAGCTTGATAACAGATACGCAGTATTTT
abundance: -
d_gene: -
j_gene: TRBJ2-3
v_gene: TRBV5-6

CDR3aa: CASSLVGTGQGGAPAHGYTF
CDR3nt: TGCGCCAGCAGCTTGGTAGGGACAGGGCAGGGTGGGGCACCCGCCCATGGCTACACCTTC
abundance: -
d_gene: TRBD1
j_gene: TRBJ1-2
v_gene: TRBV5-1

CDR3aa: CASSHYRGQPQHF
CDR3nt: TGTGCCAGCAGTCACTACAGAGGGCAGCCCCAGCATTTT
abundance: -
d_gene: -
j_gene: TRBJ1-5
v_gene: TRBV28

CDR3aa: CASRGTLHEQFF
CDR3nt: TGTGCCAGCAGGGGGACTCTCCATGAGCAGTTCTTC
abundance: -
d_gene: -
j_gene: TRBJ2-1
v_gene: TRBV5-6

CDR3aa: CASSSPAGDFHSVEQYF
CDR3nt: TGTGCCAGCAGCTCCCCCGCCGGTGACTTTCATTCGGTCGAGCAGTACTTC
abundance: -
d_gene: -
j_gene: TRBJ2-7
v_gene: TRBV13

CDR3aa: CASSLETTYGYTF
CDR3nt: TGCGCCAGCAGCTTGGAAACAACCTATGGCTACACCTTC
abundance: -
d_gene: -
j_gene: TRBJ1-2
v_gene: TRBV5-1

CDR3aa: CASSPQTEAFF
CDR3nt: TGTGCCAGCAGTCCACAGACCGAAGCTTTCTTT
abundance: -
d_gene: -
j_gene: TRBJ1-1
v_gene: TRBV28

CDR3aa: CATSRARGTTNEKLFF
CDR3nt: TGTGCCACCAGCAGAGCTAGGGGTACAACTAATGAAAAACTGTTTTTT
abundance: -
d_gene: -
j_gene: TRBJ1-4
v_gene: TRBV15